The sequence of this T cell receptor beta chain was determined in a study of T cell responses to AZD1222 COVID-19 vaccine. Findings of the study overall: Unmutated regions of variants are reportedly targeted by nearly half of spike-specific TCRs. The donor cohort was predominantly white British with a female majority, and clonal diversity may have been underestimated.

The protocol was immunoSEQ multiplex PCR, while the TCRdb copy is restricted to in-frame clones and leaves out a portion. The table lists about 110,000 clones, roughly nine tenths of them singletons. Worth noting for this clone: Its antigen is not identified.

The sequence derives from an adult in good health. Sample: peripheral blood, taken on day 0 of MenACWY control vaccination.

The CDR3 loop reads CASSPGGPWEQYF. Written as DNA, the CDR3 is TGTGCCAGTAGCCCGGGGGGGCCGTGGGAGCAGTACTTC. The J gene is TRBJ2-7, the V gene TRBV19, with 8 bases that match TRBD2. Germline V gene sequence: CDR1 LNHDA, CDR2 SQIVND (reference sequence). This CDR3 has 13 amino acids. Trimming cost V 6 bases and J 7 bases; bases outside gene matches: 8.